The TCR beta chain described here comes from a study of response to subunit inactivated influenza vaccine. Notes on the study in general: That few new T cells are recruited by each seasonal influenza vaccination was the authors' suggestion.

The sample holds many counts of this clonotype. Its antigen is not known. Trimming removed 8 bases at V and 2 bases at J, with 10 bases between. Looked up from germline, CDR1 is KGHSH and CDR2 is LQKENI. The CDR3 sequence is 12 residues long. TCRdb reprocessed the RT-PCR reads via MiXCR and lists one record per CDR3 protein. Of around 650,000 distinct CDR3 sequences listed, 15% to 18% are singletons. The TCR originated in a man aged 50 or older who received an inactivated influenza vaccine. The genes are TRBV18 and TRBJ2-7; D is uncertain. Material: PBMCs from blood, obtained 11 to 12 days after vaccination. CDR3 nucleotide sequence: TGTGCCAGCAGCAGCACGACCTACGAGCAGTACTTC. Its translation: CASSSTTYEQYF.